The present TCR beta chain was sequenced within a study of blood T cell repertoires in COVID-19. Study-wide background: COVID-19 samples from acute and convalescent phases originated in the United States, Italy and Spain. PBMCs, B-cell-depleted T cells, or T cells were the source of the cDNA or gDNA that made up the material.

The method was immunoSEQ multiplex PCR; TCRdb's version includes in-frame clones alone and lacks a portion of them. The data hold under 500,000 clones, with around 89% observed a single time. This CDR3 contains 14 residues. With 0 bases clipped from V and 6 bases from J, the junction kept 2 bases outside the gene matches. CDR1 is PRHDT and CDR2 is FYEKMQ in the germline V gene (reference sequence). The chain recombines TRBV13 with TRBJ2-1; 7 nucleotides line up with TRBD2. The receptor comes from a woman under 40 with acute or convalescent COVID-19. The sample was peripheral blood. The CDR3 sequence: CASSLGRTSNEQFF. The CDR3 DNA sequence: TGTGCCAGCAGCTTAGGCCGGACTAGCAATGAGCAGTTCTTC.